This T cell receptor (beta chain) was sequenced in a study of beta chain features in type 1 diabetes. The wider study: What patients shared with healthy donors was a similar profile of age, gender and cell yields. Study-wide findings and caveats: Naive, central memory and Treg TCRB repertoires appeared more alike in patients than in healthy donors.

Purity of each sorted population was above 98%. CDR1 is MDHEN, CDR2 SYDVKM, per germline. V dropped 2 bases and J dropped 2 bases, with 12 bases sitting between them. The CDR3 is 15 amino acids. Note on this clone: The antigen remains unidentified.

The authors reverse transcribed all of the isolated RNA, so sequencing captured expressed TCRB transcripts. Some clones are missing from TCRdb's copy, which holds only in-frame ones; the method was immunoSEQ multiplex PCR. The sample holds 200,000 to 300,000 clones, 68% seen once. The J gene is TRBJ2-5, the V gene TRBV28; D gene unclear. Sequenced sample: naive CD4+ T cells from blood. This receptor was identified in a man aged 30 to 39 in good health. The CDR3 DNA reads TGTGCCAGCAGTTTAATTCCCCGGCATCAAGAGACCCAGTACTTC. Translation gives CASSLIPRHQETQYF.